This T cell receptor beta chain is drawn from a study of blood T cell repertoires in COVID-19. In the study overall: COVID-19 samples, acute and convalescent, were from the United States, Italy and Spain. T cells, B-cell-depleted T cells, or PBMCs supplied cDNA or gDNA.

V lost 6 bases, J lost 8 bases, and 10 bases lay in between. The CDR3 runs 10 residues. The germline V gene has CDR1 DFQATT and CDR2 SNEGSKA (reference sequence). Original processing notes: Estimates of nucleated cell counts were drawn from the amplification of reference gene primers. The method was immunoSEQ multiplex PCR; TCRdb's version includes in-frame clones alone and lacks a portion of them. V and J calls and clone size are copied from that table; D and trimming were computed from the DNA. The table has about 29,000 clones, 85% to 90% seen once; the top ten hold around a sixth. Specimen: peripheral blood. The clonotype was recovered from an elderly man with acute or convalescent COVID-19. V is TRBV20-1 and J is TRBJ1-1; no clear D gene. The CDR3 loop is CSANPGEAFF. In DNA, the CDR3 is TGCAGTGCGAATCCGGGAGAAGCTTTCTTT.